This T cell receptor beta chain was retrieved from a study of control samples from healthy donors and cancer patients. Germline assignment: CDR1 SGDLS and CDR2 YYNGEE. V was clipped by 3 bases and J by 5 bases; unmatched bases: 7. This CDR3 has 14 amino acids. Clones were sequenced by immunoSEQ multiplex PCR, and TCRdb holds only the in-frame ones, with some missing. The data show around 180,000 clones, 94% seen once. This clone was found once. The source is a woman aged 18-29 years in good health. The chain employs TRBV9 and TRBJ1-1; TRBD1 matches at 7 bases. What was sequenced was blood. Written as DNA, the CDR3 is TGTGCCAGCAGCGAGAGCAGGGGGAATACTGAAGCTTTCTTT. This gives the protein CASSESRGNTEAFF.